The 6 T cell receptor beta chains below come from one sample, sequenced in a study of blood T cell repertoires in COVID-19. The repertoire was sequenced with immunoSEQ multiplex PCR; TCRdb's copy has only in-frame clones and lacks some. The data contain tens of thousands of clones, 89% of them singletons. The specimen was peripheral blood. The receptors stem from a human donor with acute or convalescent COVID-19. The donor label of this sample is uncertain.

This clone has a single count. This chain connects TRBV9 to TRBJ2-5; 10 bases map to TRBD2. The trim removed 0 bases at V and 4 bases at J, leaving 3 bases unmatched. CDR3 length: 15 residues. CDR1 is SGDLS and CDR2 is YYNGEE in the germline V gene. The chain's CDR3 is CASSVALAGLETQYF. Here the CDR3 DNA reads TGTGCCAGCAGCGTAGCACTAGCGGGGTTAGAGACCCAGTACTTC.

The chain is built from TRBV7-8 and TRBJ2-1, with TRBD2 matching 13 bases. Germline CDR1 reads SGHVS; CDR2 reads FQNEAQ. V gave up 5 bases and J gave up 6 bases; unmatched junction bases: 4. CDR3 length equals 15 residues. The CDR3 DNA follows: TGTGCCAGCAGCAAACTAGCGGGAGGGCCCAATGAGCAGTTCTTC. Translated: CASSKLAGGPNEQFF.

This chain's CDR3 is CATQSRTEANIQYF. The CDR3 DNA reads TGTGCCACCCAGTCCCGGACAGAAGCAAACATTCAGTACTTC. The chain joins TRBV5-4 to TRBJ2-4; a weak D match, TRBD1 (6 bases). The CDR3 extends over 14 amino acids. V lost 9 bases and J lost 6, with 19 bases in between. Germline CDR1 and CDR2: SGHNT and YYREEE (reference sequence). Combining the CDR3 with reference TRBV5-4 and TRBJ2-4 gives the whole variable domain ETGVTQSPTHLIKTRGQQVTLRCSSQSGHNTVSWYQQALGQGPQFIFQYYREEENGRGNFPPRFSGLQFPNYSSELNVNALELDDSALYLCATQSRTEANIQYFGAGTRLSVL.

The V gene is TRBV6-6, the J gene TRBJ2-5, with 7 bases aligning to TRBD2. Germline CDR1 reads MNHNY; CDR2 reads SVGAGI (reference sequence). The CDR3 totals 16 residues. Trimming cost V 2 bases and J 3 bases; bases outside gene matches: 9. The CDR3: CASSYLGGRIEETQYF. CDR3 bases: TGTGCCAGCAGTTACCTGGGAGGGCGGATAGAAGAGACCCAGTACTTC.

The rearrangement joins TRBV7-2 to TRBJ2-4, with TRBD1 identical over 7 bases. After removal of 1 base from V and 7 bases from J, the junction contained 7 bases not matched to a gene. Germline V lookup: CDR1 SGHTA, CDR2 FQGNSA. The CDR3 has 15 amino acids. CDR3 in amino acids: CASSLVTRQGNIQYF. The DNA for the CDR3 is TGTGCCAGCAGCTTAGTGACGAGACAGGGTAACATTCAGTACTTC.

This clone is a singleton in its sample. The chain carries TRBV5-4 and TRBJ2-3; 7 positions match TRBD2. This CDR3 is 15 amino acids long. Germline V gene data show CDR1 as SGHNT and CDR2 as YYREEE (reference sequence). J gave up 6 bases and V 0 bases, and 7 bases lay outside the gene matches. The chain's CDR3 is CASSLVGGSRDTQYF. The DNA for the CDR3 is TGTGCCAGCAGCTTGGTGGGCGGGAGTAGGGATACGCAGTATTTT.